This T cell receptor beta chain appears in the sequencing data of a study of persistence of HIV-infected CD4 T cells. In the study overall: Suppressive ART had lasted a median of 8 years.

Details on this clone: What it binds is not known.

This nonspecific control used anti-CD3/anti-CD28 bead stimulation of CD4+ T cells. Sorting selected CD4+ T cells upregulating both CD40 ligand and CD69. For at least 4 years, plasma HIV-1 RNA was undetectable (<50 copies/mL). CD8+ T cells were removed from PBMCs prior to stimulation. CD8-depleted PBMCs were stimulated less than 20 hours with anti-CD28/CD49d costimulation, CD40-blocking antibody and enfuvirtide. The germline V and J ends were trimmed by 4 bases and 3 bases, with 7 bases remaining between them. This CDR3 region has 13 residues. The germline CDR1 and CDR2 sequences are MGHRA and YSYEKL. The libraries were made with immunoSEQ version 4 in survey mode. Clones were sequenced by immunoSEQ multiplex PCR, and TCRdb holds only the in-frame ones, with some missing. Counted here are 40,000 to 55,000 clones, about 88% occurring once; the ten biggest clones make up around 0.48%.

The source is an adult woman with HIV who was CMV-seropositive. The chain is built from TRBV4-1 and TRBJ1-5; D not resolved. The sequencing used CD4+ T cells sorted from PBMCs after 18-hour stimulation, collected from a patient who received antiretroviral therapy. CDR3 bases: TGCGCCAGCAGCCCGGAAACCAATCAGCCCCAGCATTTT. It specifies CASSPETNQPQHF.